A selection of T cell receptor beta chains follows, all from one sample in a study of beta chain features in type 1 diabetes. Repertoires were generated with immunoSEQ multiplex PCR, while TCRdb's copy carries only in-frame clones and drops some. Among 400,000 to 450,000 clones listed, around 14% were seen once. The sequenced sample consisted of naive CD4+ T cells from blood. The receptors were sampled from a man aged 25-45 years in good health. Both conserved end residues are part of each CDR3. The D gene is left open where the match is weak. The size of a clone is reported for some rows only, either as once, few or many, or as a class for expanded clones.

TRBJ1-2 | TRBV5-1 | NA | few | TGCGCCAGCAGGCCAGGGACCTCGGGTGGCTACACCTTC | CASRPGTSGGYTF
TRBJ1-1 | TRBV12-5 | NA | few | TGTGCTAGTGGTTCTGGGCCCGAAGCTTTCTTT | CASGSGPEAFF
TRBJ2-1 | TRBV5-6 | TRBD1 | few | TGTGCCAGCAGCTTGGTAACAGGGGGCTTCAGGGAGCAGTTCTTC | CASSLVTGGFREQFF
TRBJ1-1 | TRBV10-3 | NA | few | TGTGCCATCAGTGACGGCACTGAAGCTTTCTTT | CAISDGTEAFF
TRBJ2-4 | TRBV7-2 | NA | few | TGTGCCAGCAGCTTAGGTTTATCGTATGCAGGGAAGTTC | CASSLGLSYAGKF
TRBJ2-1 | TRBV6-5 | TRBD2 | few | TGTGCCAGCAGTTACTCGTTGGGAGGGCCCTACAATGAGCAGTTCTTC | CASSYSLGGPYNEQFF
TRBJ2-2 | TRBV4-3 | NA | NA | TGCGCCAGCAGCCAATCTATACCCGCGAACACCGGGGAGCTGTTTTTT | CASSQSIPANTGELFF
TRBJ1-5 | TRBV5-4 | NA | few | TGTGCCAGCAGCTTGGAGGGGAGCAATCAGCCCCAGCATTTT | CASSLEGSNQPQHF
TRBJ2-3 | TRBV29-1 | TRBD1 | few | TGCAGCGGATGGACAGGGGTCACAGATACGCAGTATTTT | CSGWTGVTDTQYF
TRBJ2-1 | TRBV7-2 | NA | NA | TGTGCCAGCAGCACGGGACTTAGGAATGAGCAGTTCTTC | CASSTGLRNEQFF
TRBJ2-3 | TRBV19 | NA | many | TGTGCCAGTAGTATAGCCAGGGGAGATACGCAGTATTTT | CASSIARGDTQYF
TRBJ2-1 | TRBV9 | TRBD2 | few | TGTGCCAGCAGCGTAGTTGGGACTAGCGGTAATGAGCAGTTCTTC | CASSVVGTSGNEQFF
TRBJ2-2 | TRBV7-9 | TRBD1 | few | TGTGCCAGCAGATTATTCGTAATCGACAGGGTAAAAGCCGGGGAGCTGTTTTTT | CASRLFVIDRVKAGELFF
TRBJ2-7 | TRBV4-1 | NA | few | TGCGCCAGCAGCCGGACGGCGGGCTCCTACGAGCAGTACTTC | CASSRTAGSYEQYF
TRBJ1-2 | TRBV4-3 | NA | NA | TGCGCCAGCAGCCAAGATCAAGGGTTCTATGGCTACACCTTC | CASSQDQGFYGYTF
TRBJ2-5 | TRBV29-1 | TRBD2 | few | TGCAGCGTTGTTCCGGGACTAGCGGGAGTAGGGGGATCGGCCCAGTACTTC | CSVVPGLAGVGGSAQYF
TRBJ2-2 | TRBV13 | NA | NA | TGTGCCAGCAGCATTCGACAGACCGGGGAGCTGTTTTTT | CASSIRQTGELFF
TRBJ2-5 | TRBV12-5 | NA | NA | TGTGCTAGGGGTTTGGTAAAGGTCGGGAGCCAGTACTTC | CARGLVKVGSQYF
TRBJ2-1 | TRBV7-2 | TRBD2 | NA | TGTGCCAGCAGCTTAGGCCGGGGCGGGAGTGCGGATGAGCAGTTCTTC | CASSLGRGGSADEQFF
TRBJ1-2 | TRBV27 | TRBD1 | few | TGTGCCAGCAGCCGGGACAGGGCATATGGCTACACCTTC | CASSRDRAYGYTF
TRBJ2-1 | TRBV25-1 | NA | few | TGTGCCAGCAGTGGGCGGGTTGACAATGAGCAGTTCTTC | CASSGRVDNEQFF
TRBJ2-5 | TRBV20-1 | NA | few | TGCAGTGCTAGGACCGGGGAGACCCAGTACTTC | CSARTGETQYF
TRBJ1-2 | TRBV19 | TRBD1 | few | TGTGCCAGTAGTAGCTCGACAGGGCCGGAATATGGCTACACCTTC | CASSSSTGPEYGYTF
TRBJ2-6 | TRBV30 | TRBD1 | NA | TGTGCCTGGACGACAGGGGCCGGGGCCAACGTCCTGACTTTC | CAWTTGAGANVLTF
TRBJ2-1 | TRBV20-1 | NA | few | TGCACCGGACACCTTGGTGAGCAGTTCTTC | CTGHLGEQFF
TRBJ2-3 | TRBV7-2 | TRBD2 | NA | TGTGCCAGCACCTTCGAGGGGACTAGGATGTTAAATACGCAGTATTTT | CASTFEGTRMLNTQYF
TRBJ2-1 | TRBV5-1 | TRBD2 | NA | TGCGCCAGCAGCTTACTGACTAGCGGGAGGAGCAATGAGCAGTTCTTC | CASSLLTSGRSNEQFF
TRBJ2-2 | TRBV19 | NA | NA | TGTGCCAGTAGTACCGGGGCAAGCGCCGGGGAGCTGTTTTTT | CASSTGASAGELFF
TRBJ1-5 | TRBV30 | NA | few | TGTGCCTGGAGTGTAAGACATACTGATCAGCCCCAGCATTTT | CAWSVRHTDQPQHF
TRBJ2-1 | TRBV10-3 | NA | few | TGTGCCATCAGTGAGTCGAAGGGCAATGAGCAGTTCTTC | CAISESKGNEQFF
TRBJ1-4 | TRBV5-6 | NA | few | TGTGCCAGCACCACTCTTCGTCCAGATCCCCGTGAAAAACTGTTTTTT | CASTTLRPDPREKLFF
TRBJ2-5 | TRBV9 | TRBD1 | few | TGTGCCAGCAGCAGGACAGGGCGCGGTCAAGAGACCCAGTACTTC | CASSRTGRGQETQYF
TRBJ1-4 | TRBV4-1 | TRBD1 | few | TGCGCCAGCAGTCCCGGACAGGCCGTTGGCGAAAAACTGTTTTTT | CASSPGQAVGEKLFF
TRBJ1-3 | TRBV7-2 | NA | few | TGTGCCAGCAGCTTAGCGCGGGCAGCCCTGGTTAACACCATATATTTT | CASSLARAALVNTIYF
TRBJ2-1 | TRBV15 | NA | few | TGTGCCACCAGCAGAGATCCTGTCTATGAGCAGTTCTTC | CATSRDPVYEQFF
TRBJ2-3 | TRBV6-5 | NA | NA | TGTGCCAGCTCCCAAGGGGATACGCAGTATTTT | CASSQGDTQYF
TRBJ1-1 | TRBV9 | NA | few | TGTGCCAGCAGCCCGGGGACTGAAGCTTTCTTT | CASSPGTEAFF
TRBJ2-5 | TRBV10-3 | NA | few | TGTGCCATCAGTGCCGCTGGGCAGGAAGAGACCCAGTACTTC | CAISAAGQEETQYF
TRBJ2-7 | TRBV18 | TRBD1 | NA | TGTGCCAGCTCACCGGGACAGGAATTATACGAGCAGTACTTC | CASSPGQELYEQYF
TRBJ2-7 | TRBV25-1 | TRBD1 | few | TGTGCTCCCGGGACAGGGACCTACGAGCAGTACTTC | CAPGTGTYEQYF
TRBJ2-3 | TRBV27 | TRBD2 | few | TGTGCCAGCAGTTTCAGGAGACTAGCGGGCACAGATACGCAGTATTTT | CASSFRRLAGTDTQYF
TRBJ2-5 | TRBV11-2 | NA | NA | TGTGCCAGCAGCTTCGATGGGGAGACCCAGTACTTC | CASSFDGETQYF